These 21 T cell receptor beta chains were all obtained from the same sample, sequenced in a study of blood T cell repertoires in COVID-19. Repertoires were generated with immunoSEQ multiplex PCR, while TCRdb's copy carries only in-frame clones and drops some. The sample carries over 200,000 clones, about 94% recorded once. What was sequenced was peripheral blood. The receptors were gathered from a man aged 60-69 years with COVID-19, enrolled during active disease.

This chain joins TRBV28 and TRBJ2-6, with unresolved D. The ends were cut back, 2 bases at V and 1 base at J, with 6 bases in the middle. The CDR3 covers 15 residues. Germline lookup yields CDR1 MDHEN and CDR2 SYDVKM. The CDR3 spells CASSLSRSGANVLTF. CDR3 DNA sequence: TGTGCCAGCAGTTTAAGCAGGTCTGGGGCCAACGTCCTGACTTTC. The full variable domain, completed using reference TRBV28 and TRBJ2-6, is DVKVTQSSRYLVKRTGEKVFLECVQDMDHENMFWYRQDPGLGLRLIYFSYDVKMKEKGDIPEGYSVSREKKERFSLILESASTNQTSMYLCASSLSRSGANVLTFGAGSRLTVL.

V is TRBV5-4 and J is TRBJ2-5; 9 bases fit TRBD1. Trimming at V came to 1 base and at J to 0 bases, leaving 4 bases not matched to a gene. Germline V CDR1 and CDR2: SGHNT, YYREEE (reference sequence). The CDR3 length is 16 residues. The CDR3 here is CASSLRTGAYQETQYF. The CDR3 nucleotides read TGTGCCAGCAGCTTGAGGACAGGGGCGTACCAAGAGACCCAGTACTTC.

The chain links TRBV27 to TRBJ1-6, with 10 bases identical to TRBD1. The CDR3 runs 15 residues. Trimming took 6 bases from V and 7 from J; bases not matched to a gene: 6. Germline V lookup: CDR1 MNHEY, CDR2 SMNVEV (reference sequence). The CDR3 region is CASRPWTGGNSPLHF. DNA of the CDR3: TGTGCCAGCAGACCCTGGACAGGGGGAAATTCACCCCTCCACTTT.

The CDR3 spells CASSLWPGINTEAFF. The CDR3 DNA reads TGTGCCAGCAGTTTATGGCCAGGGATAAACACTGAAGCTTTCTTT. The chain carries TRBV28 and TRBJ1-1, with a tentative D call TRBD1 (5 bases). The germline V and J ends were trimmed by 0 bases and 2 bases, with 10 bases remaining between them. The CDR3 spans 15 residues. Germline CDR1 MDHEN, CDR2 SYDVKM.

V gene TRBV7-2 combines with J gene TRBJ2-3; 8 bases are shared with TRBD1. The V gene's germline CDR1 is SGHTA and CDR2 FQGNSA. CDR3 length equals 14 residues. V trimming: 1 base; J trimming: 6 bases; junction bases outside the gene matches: 3. The CDR3 region has the DNA TGTGCCAGCAGCTTAGGCCAGGGGGCGGATACGCAGTATTTT. Its translation: CASSLGQGADTQYF.

The chain carries TRBV3-1 (or the pseudogene TRBV3-2) and TRBJ2-2; D remains ambiguous. V was trimmed by 6 bases and J by 6 bases, leaving 5 bases between them. The CDR3 spans 11 residues. CDR1 and CDR2 from the germline V gene are LGHDT and YNNKEL (reference sequence). The CDR3 loop reads CASRGAGELFF. As DNA, the CDR3 is TGTGCCAGCAGGGGCGCCGGGGAGCTGTTTTTT.

This clone appeared a single time. The genes are TRBV18 and TRBJ2-7; 11 nucleotides agree with TRBD1. The CDR3 covers 16 residues. Per germline, CDR1 KGHSH and CDR2 LQKENI. V lost 4 bases, J lost 3 bases, and 8 bases stayed unmatched. The DNA for the CDR3 is TGTGCCAGCTCACGCTCTTGGACAGGGGGCCACTACGAGCAGTACTTC. Encoded protein: CASSRSWTGGHYEQYF.

This clone was detected only once. The chain couples TRBV4-1 to TRBJ2-5; TRBD2 matches at 13 bases. This CDR3 contains 17 residues. The trim removed 4 bases at V and 2 bases at J, leaving 7 bases unmatched. The germline V gene encodes CDR1 MGHRA and CDR2 YSYEKL. CDR3 loop: CASSRKLAGGWQETQYF. Written as DNA, the CDR3 is TGCGCCAGCAGCCGCAAACTAGCGGGGGGGTGGCAAGAGACCCAGTACTTC.

Of note for this clone: Compared with germline, one end of the junction differs, possibly owing to a read error. The chain uses TRBV7-6 and TRBJ2-3, with 12 nucleotides matching TRBD2. The CDR3 is 15 residues long. The germline CDR1 and CDR2 sequences are SGHVS and FNYEAQ. The CDR3 DNA reads TGTGCCAGCAGCCTAGCGGGAGGGCGTACAGATACGCAGTATTTT. This encodes CASSLAGGRTDTQYF.

The gene calls are TRBV5-6 and TRBJ1-1; 9 positions match TRBD1. The CDR3 consists of 15 residues. The germline V gene encodes CDR1 SGHDT and CDR2 YYEEEE. J was trimmed by 4 bases and V by 3 bases; bases with no gene match: 7. The CDR3 nucleotides are TGTGCCAGCAGCTGGGAGACAGGGGGTAGCACTGAAGCTTTCTTT. Its protein product is CASSWETGGSTEAFF.

The V gene is TRBV2, the J gene TRBJ2-7, with TRBD2 matching 11 bases. The CDR3 runs 15 residues. CDR1 is SNHLY and CDR2 is FYNNEI in the germline V gene. J lost 2 bases, V lost 4 bases, and 4 bases had no gene match. The CDR3 DNA sequence: TGTGCCAGCAGTGTGGCTAGCGGGGGGCCCTACGAGCAGTACTTC. Residues: CASSVASGGPYEQYF. Full variable domain (remainder filled in from reference TRBV2 and TRBJ2-7): EPEVTQTPSHQVTQMGQEVILRCVPISNHLYFYWYRQILGQKVEFLVSFYNNEISEKSEIFDDQFSVERPDGSNFTLKIRSTKLEDSAMYFCASSVASGGPYEQYFGPGTRLTVT.

The chain is built from TRBV6-5 and TRBJ2-3, with a tentative D call TRBD2 (6 bases). The CDR3 is 15 residues long. From germline, CDR1 is MNHEY and CDR2 SVGAGI. Trimming pared 3 bases from V and 1 base from J, leaving 11 bases between. For the CDR3, the DNA is TGTGCCAGCAGTTATGAGGGAGGAGGCACAGATACGCAGTATTTT. Encoded protein: CASSYEGGGTDTQYF.

The DNA of the CDR3 is TGTGCCAGCAGAACTCTGAATCGGGTAGATACGCAGTATTTT. It codes for CASRTLNRVDTQYF. The chain couples TRBV7-2 to TRBJ2-3; D remains ambiguous. The CDR3 consists of 14 residues. Trimming shortened V by 6 bases and J by 5 bases, and 15 bases separated the two germline ends. Germline V CDR1 and CDR2: SGHTA, FQGNSA.

The rearrangement joins TRBV6-5 to TRBJ2-3, with D perhaps matching TRBD1 (6 bases). V was shortened by 4 bases and J by 1 base, with 12 bases between the two germline ends. Germline V gives CDR1 MNHEY, CDR2 SVGAGI. This CDR3 is 15 amino acids long. This CDR3 reads CASSSTGIGTDTQYF. CDR3 nucleotide sequence: TGTGCCAGCAGTTCCACAGGGATCGGCACAGATACGCAGTATTTT.

The V call is TRBV27, the J call TRBJ2-2; the D gene is possibly TRBD1 (5 bases). V lost 7 bases and J 1 base, leaving 13 bases between the germline ends. The length of the CDR3 is 15 residues. The V gene's germline CDR1 is MNHEY and CDR2 SMNVEV (reference sequence). This CDR3 reads CASTPATVNTGELFF. CDR3 DNA: TGTGCCAGCACTCCCGCGACAGTGAACACCGGGGAGCTGTTTTTT.

J is TRBJ1-3 and V is TRBV4-3; D might be TRBD1 (5 bases). Between the trimmed V and J ends, which lost 4 bases and 4 bases, there was a span of 14 bases. This CDR3 has 15 residues. CDR1 and CDR2 from the germline V gene are LGHNA and YSLEER. This CDR3 is CASSPSQGSGNTIYF. For the CDR3, the DNA is TGCGCCAGCAGCCCAAGTCAGGGTTCGGGAAACACCATATATTTT.

J is TRBJ1-6 and V is TRBV15; D is ambiguous. This CDR3 comprises 13 residues. In germline, CDR1 is LNHNV, CDR2 YYDKDF (reference sequence). Trimming pared 5 bases from V and 9 bases from J, leaving 11 bases between. The CDR3 sequence: CATSPRSSSPLHF. The CDR3 DNA is TGTGCCACCAGCCCGCGTTCAAGTTCACCCCTCCACTTT.

The J gene is TRBJ2-1, the V gene TRBV19; TRBD2 is a possible D gene (6 bases). Germline-derived CDR1 and CDR2 are LNHDA and SQIVND (reference sequence). V lost 3 bases to trimming and J lost 8 bases, with 14 bases between them. This CDR3 is built from 14 residues. The CDR3 region is CASSISGTFHEQFF. Here the CDR3 DNA reads TGTGCCAGTAGTATCTCCGGGACTTTCCATGAGCAGTTCTTC. The full variable domain, with the rest looked up from reference TRBV19 and TRBJ2-1, is DGGITQSPKYLFRKEGQNVTLSCEQNLNHDAMYWYRQDPGQGLRLIYYSQIVNDFQKGDIAEGYSVSREKKESFPLTVTSAQKNPTAFYLCASSISGTFHEQFFGPGTRLTVL.

This chain links TRBV6-5 with TRBJ2-3, with D hard to call. The CDR3 totals 14 residues. In germline, CDR1 is MNHEY, CDR2 SVGAGI. The V gene lost 0 bases and the J gene lost 0 bases, with 4 bases spanning the gap. CDR3 bases: TGTGCCAGCAGTTACTCGACTAGCACAGATACGCAGTATTTT. The encoded protein is CASSYSTSTDTQYF.

This sequence joins TRBV11-2 and TRBJ2-1, with D possibly being TRBD2 (6 bases). Germline V CDR1 and CDR2: SGHAT, FQNNGV. CDR3 size: 17 residues. Between the trimmed V and J ends, which lost 3 bases and 1 base, there was a span of 16 bases. The DNA of the CDR3 is TGTGCCAGCAGCTTCTCCCAGCGGGCCTCATCCTACAATGAGCAGTTCTTC. This codes for CASSFSQRASSYNEQFF. The full variable domain, rest sourced from reference TRBV11-2 and TRBJ2-1, is EAGVAQSPRYKIIEKRQSVAFWCNPISGHATLYWYQQILGQGPKLLIQFQNNGVVDDSQLPKDRFSAERLKGVDSTLKIQPAKLEDSAVYLCASSFSQRASSYNEQFFGPGTRLTVL.

This sequence joins TRBV6-5 and TRBJ1-1; D gene ambiguous. This CDR3 spans 14 amino acids. With 0 bases removed from V and 5 bases from J, the gap between germline ends came to 10 bases. Germline V lookup: CDR1 MNHEY, CDR2 SVGAGI. The CDR3 loop reads CASSYSKGGTEAFF. The CDR3 DNA follows: TGTGCCAGCAGTTACTCGAAAGGAGGGACTGAAGCTTTCTTT.